One T cell receptor (beta chain) is described in this entry. These data are taken from a study of blood T cell repertoires in COVID-19. Turning to the study itself: Donors in the United States, Italy and Spain gave samples during acute or convalescent COVID-19. PBMCs, B-cell-depleted T cells, or T cells provided the cDNA or gDNA that made up the material.

Germline V gene sequence: CDR1 LGHDT, CDR2 YNNKEL (reference sequence). The CDR3 has 14 residues. V was pared by 0 bases and J by 5 bases, with 10 bases between. Under the authors' procedure: Reference gene primers were amplified, and this amplification served to estimate nucleated cell counts. Here immunoSEQ multiplex PCR was the method, and the copy in TCRdb shows in-frame clones only, minus some. Clone size and the V and J calls come from that table; the DNA yielded D and trimming. This table has over 200,000 clones, nearly 90% appearing once. The chain couples TRBV3-1 (or the pseudogene TRBV3-2) to TRBJ1-1; maybe TRBD1 (5 bases). Sequenced sample: peripheral blood. This receptor was taken from a woman aged 18-30 years who had recovered from COVID-19. The CDR3 DNA reads as TGTGCCAGCAGCCAAGATTTGCAGGGAACTGAAGCTTTCTTT. Protein: CASSQDLQGTEAFF.